This TCR beta chain was recovered during a study of tumor-infiltrating lymphocytes in localized non-small cell lung cancer. Generated by immunoSEQ multiplex PCR, the TCRdb table keeps only in-frame clones and is missing some. The sample comprises about 23,000 clones, approximately 70% of which are singletons, and 5.5% to 7.5% rests with the top ten. This CDR3 contains 15 residues. Germline V gene data show CDR1 as SNHLY and CDR2 as FYNNEI. V was trimmed by 3 bases and J by 5 bases, leaving 11 bases between them. The chain is built from TRBV2 and TRBJ1-6; D is unresolved. The origin of this receptor is a human donor with non-small cell lung cancer. The source material was lung tumor tissue. CDR3 in amino acids: CASSDDSGDNSPLHF. The CDR3 DNA is TGTGCCAGCAGTGATGATTCCGGGGATAATTCACCCCTCCACTTT.